This entry features one TCR beta chain sequence. Source study methods: Researchers report that nucleated cell counts were estimated from reference gene primer amplification. Produced via immunoSEQ multiplex PCR; TCRdb's table is partial and in-frame only. The DNA gave D and trimming, while V, J and clone size come from that table. The data show roughly 320,000 clones, with 65% to 90% seen just once and 7.2% held by the top ten. This specimen comes from a study of blood T cell repertoires in COVID-19. Study background: The United States, Italy and Spain were the sources of the acute and convalescent COVID-19 samples. T cells, B-cell-depleted T cells, or PBMCs supplied cDNA or gDNA.

Germline lookup yields CDR1 LNHNV and CDR2 YYDKDF (reference sequence). V shed 0 bases and J shed 2 bases, with 8 bases lying between them. The CDR3 totals 15 residues. Sequences were obtained from peripheral blood. The sequence came from a human donor in a cohort sampled during active COVID-19. This rearrangement joins TRBV15 to TRBJ1-5; possible D gene TRBD1, 5 bases. The CDR3 spells CATSRDGGGNQPQHF. The CDR3 DNA reads TGTGCCACCAGCAGAGATGGGGGGGGCAATCAGCCCCAGCATTTT.